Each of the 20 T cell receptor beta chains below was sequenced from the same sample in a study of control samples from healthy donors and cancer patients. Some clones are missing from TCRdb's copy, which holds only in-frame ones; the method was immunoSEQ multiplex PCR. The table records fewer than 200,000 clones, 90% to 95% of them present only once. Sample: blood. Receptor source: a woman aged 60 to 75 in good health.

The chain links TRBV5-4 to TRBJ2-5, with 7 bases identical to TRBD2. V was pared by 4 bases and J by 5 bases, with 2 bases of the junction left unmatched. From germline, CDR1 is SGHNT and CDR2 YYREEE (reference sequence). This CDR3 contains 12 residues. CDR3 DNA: TGTGCCAGCAGCCCGCGGGGGGAGACCCAGTACTTC. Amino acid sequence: CASSPRGETQYF.

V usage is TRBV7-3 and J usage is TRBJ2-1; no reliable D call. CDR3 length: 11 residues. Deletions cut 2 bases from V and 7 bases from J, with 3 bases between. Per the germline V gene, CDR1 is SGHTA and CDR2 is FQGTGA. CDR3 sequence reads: CASSLENEQFF. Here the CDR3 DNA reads TGTGCCAGCAGCTTAGAAAATGAGCAGTTCTTC.

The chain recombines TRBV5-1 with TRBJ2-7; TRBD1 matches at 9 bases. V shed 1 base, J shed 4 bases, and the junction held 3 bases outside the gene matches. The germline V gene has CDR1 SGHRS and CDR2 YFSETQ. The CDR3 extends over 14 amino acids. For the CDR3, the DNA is TGCGCCAGCAGCTTGTCCGGACAGGGGTACGAGCAGTACTTC. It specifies CASSLSGQGYEQYF.

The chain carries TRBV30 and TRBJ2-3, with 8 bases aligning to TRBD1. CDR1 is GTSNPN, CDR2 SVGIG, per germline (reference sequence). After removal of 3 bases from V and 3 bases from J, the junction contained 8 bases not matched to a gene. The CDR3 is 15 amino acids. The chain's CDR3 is CAWRRGQGATDTQYF. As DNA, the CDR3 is TGTGCCTGGAGGCGAGGACAGGGTGCGACAGATACGCAGTATTTT. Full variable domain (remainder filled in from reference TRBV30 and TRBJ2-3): SQTIHQWPATLVQPVGSPLSLECTVEGTSNPNLYWYRQAAGRGLQLLFYSVGIGQISSEVPQNLSASRPQDRQFILSSKKLLLSDSGFYLCAWRRGQGATDTQYFGPGTRLTVL.

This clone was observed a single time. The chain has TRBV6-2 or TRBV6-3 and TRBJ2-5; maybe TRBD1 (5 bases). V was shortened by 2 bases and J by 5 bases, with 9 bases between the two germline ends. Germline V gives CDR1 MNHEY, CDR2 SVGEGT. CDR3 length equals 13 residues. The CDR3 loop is CASSYQGWETQYF. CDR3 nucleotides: TGTGCCAGCAGTTACCAGGGCTGGGAGACCCAGTACTTC.

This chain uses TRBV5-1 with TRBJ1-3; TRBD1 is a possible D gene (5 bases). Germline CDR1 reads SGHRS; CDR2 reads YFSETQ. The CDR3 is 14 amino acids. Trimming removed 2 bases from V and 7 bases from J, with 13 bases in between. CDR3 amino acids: CASSFNQGGNTIYF. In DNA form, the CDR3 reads TGCGCCAGCAGCTTCAACCAGGGTGGGAACACCATATATTTT.

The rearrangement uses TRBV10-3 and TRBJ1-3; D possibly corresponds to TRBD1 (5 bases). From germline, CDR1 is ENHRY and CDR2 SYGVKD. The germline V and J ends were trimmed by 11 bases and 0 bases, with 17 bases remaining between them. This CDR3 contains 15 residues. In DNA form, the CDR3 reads TGTGCCTCGGGGGGGGGACCCCTCTCTGGAAACACCATATATTTT. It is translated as CASGGGPLSGNTIYF.

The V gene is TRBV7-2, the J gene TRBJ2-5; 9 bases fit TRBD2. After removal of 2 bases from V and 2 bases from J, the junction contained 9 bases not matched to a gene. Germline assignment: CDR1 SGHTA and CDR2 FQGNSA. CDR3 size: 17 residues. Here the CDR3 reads CASSLQRGDRLQETQYF. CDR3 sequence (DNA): TGTGCCAGCAGCTTACAGCGGGGGGACCGTCTACAAGAGACCCAGTACTTC.

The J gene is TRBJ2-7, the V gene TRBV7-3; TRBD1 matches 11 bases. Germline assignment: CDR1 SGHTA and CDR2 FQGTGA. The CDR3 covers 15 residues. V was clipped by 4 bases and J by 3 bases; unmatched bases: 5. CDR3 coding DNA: TGTGCCAGCAGCTCGTGGGACAGGGGGATCTACGAGCAGTACTTC. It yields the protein CASSSWDRGIYEQYF.

CDR3 region: CASSSSGVTDTQYF. In nucleotides, the CDR3 is TGTGCCAGCAGCTCCTCAGGGGTCACAGATACGCAGTATTTT. The chain has TRBV7-2 and TRBJ2-3; perhaps TRBD1 as D (6 bases). Germline values: CDR1 SGHTA, CDR2 FQGNSA. With 4 bases removed from V and 2 bases from J, the gap between germline ends came to 10 bases. CDR3 size: 14 residues.

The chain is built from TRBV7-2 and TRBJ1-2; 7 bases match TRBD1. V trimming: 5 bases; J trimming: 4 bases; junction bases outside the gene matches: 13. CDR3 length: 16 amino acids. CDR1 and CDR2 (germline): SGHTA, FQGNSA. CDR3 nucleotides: TGTGCCAGCAGCCCATCCTCCCGGACAGGCATCTATGGCTACACCTTC. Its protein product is CASSPSSRTGIYGYTF.

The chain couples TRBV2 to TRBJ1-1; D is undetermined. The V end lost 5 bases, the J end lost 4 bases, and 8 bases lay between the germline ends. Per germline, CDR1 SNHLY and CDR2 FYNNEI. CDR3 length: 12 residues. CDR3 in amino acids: CASSPVVTEAFF. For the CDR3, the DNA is TGTGCCAGCAGTCCGGTGGTCACTGAAGCTTTCTTT.

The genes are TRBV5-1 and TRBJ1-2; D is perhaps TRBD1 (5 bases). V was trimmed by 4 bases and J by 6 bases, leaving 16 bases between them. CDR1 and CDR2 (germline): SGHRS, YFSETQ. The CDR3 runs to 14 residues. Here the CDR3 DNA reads TGCGCCAGCAGCCCCGGACACCCTGGGGATGGCTACACCTTC. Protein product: CASSPGHPGDGYTF.

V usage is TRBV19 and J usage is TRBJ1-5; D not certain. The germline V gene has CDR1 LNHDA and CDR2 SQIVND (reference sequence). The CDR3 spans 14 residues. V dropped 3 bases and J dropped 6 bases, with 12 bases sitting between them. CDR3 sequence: CASSIIGFGQPQHF. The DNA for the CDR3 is TGTGCCAGTAGTATTATAGGGTTCGGTCAGCCCCAGCATTTT.

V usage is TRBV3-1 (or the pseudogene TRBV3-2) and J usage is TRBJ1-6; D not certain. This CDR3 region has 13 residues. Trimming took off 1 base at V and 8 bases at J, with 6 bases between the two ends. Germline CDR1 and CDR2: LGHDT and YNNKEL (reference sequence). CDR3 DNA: TGTGCCAGCAGCCAAGGTCCTTATTCACCCCTCCACTTT. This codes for CASSQGPYSPLHF.

The CDR3 spells CASGGKTQYF. CDR3 in DNA: TGTGCCAGCGGGGGAAAGACCCAGTACTTC. The chain links TRBV18 to TRBJ2-5, with D possibly called TRBD1 or TRBD2 (5 bases each). The CDR3 runs 10 residues. Germline V gene sequence: CDR1 KGHSH, CDR2 LQKENI. The ends were cut back, 8 bases at V and 6 bases at J, with 7 bases in the middle.

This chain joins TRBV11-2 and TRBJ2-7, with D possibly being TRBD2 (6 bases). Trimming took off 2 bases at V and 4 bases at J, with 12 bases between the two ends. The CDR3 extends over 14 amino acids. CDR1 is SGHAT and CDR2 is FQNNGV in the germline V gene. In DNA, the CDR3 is TGTGCCAGCAGCTTACTCCGTGGGGGGTACGAGCAGTACTTC. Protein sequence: CASSLLRGGYEQYF.

In DNA, the CDR3 is TGTGCCAGCAGCCTCCGGACGGGAGATATGGAGCAGTTCTTC. Its protein is CASSLRTGDMEQFF. The V call is TRBV5-4, the J call TRBJ2-1, with a possible D match to TRBD2 (6 bases). With 4 bases removed from V and 10 bases from J, the gap between germline ends came to 18 bases. This CDR3 has 14 residues. CDR1 is SGHNT, CDR2 YYREEE, per germline (reference sequence).

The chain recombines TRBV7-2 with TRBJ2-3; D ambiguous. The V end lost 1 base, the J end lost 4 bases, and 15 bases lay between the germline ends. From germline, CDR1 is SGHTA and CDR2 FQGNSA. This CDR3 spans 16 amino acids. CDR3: CASSLGSPWGPDTQYF. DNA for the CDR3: TGTGCCAGCAGCTTAGGTTCTCCCTGGGGTCCAGATACGCAGTATTTT.

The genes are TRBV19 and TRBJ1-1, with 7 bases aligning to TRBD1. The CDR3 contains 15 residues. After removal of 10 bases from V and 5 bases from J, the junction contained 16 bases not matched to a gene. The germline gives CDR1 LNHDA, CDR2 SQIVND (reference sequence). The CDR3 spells CATLPLGLDRTEAFF. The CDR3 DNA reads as TGTGCCACGCTACCCTTGGGCCTGGACAGGACTGAAGCTTTCTTT. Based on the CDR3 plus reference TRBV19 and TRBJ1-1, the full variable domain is DGGITQSPKYLFRKEGQNVTLSCEQNLNHDAMYWYRQDPGQGLRLIYYSQIVNDFQKGDIAEGYSVSREKKESFPLTVTSAQKNPTAFYLCATLPLGLDRTEAFFGQGTRLTVV.